The next 5 T cell receptor beta chains were all read from a single sample in a study of Ad26.COV2.S vaccination and SARS-CoV-2 variants. Using immunoSEQ multiplex PCR, the repertoire was profiled, and TCRdb retains in-frame clones only, with some absent. This repertoire shows about 98,000 clones, around 80% found once; its top ten account for 15% to 20%. The input for sequencing was peripheral blood, taken after recovery from COVID-19. The receptors shown here come from a human donor who had recovered from COVID-19.

The chain links TRBV28 to TRBJ2-2, with 11 bases matching TRBD1. The V and J ends lost 7 bases and 5 bases, in that order; junction bases with no gene match: 6. The CDR3 is made up of 15 amino acids. CDR1 MDHEN and CDR2 SYDVKM come from the germline V gene. The CDR3 DNA reads TGTGCCAGCACCAAAGGACAGGGGGCTACCGGGGAGCTGTTTTTT. It specifies CASTKGQGATGELFF.

This clone was seen more than once but under ten times. The gene calls are TRBV7-6 and TRBJ2-3; D might be TRBD1 (6 bases). The CDR3 loop spans 16 amino acids. Germline V gene data show CDR1 as SGHVS and CDR2 as FNYEAQ. Trimming pared 1 base from V and 2 bases from J, leaving 13 bases between. The CDR3 region is CASSLGNPGHTDTQYF. The CDR3 bases are TGTGCCAGCAGCTTAGGAAATCCGGGACACACAGATACGCAGTATTTT.

V gene TRBV3-1 (or the pseudogene TRBV3-2) combines with J gene TRBJ2-1; a weak D match, TRBD1 (7 bases). The CDR3 runs to 15 residues. The V gene's germline CDR1 is LGHDT and CDR2 YNNKEL (reference sequence). V was pared by 4 bases and J by 5 bases, with 15 bases between. The CDR3: CASSRSTRGDNEQFF. The CDR3, as DNA: TGTGCCAGCAGCCGCTCCACCAGGGGGGACAATGAGCAGTTCTTC.

The gene calls are TRBV28 and TRBJ2-7; no definite D call. Germline CDR1 and CDR2: MDHEN and SYDVKM. V was clipped by 4 bases and J by 4 bases, with 5 bases between them. The CDR3 extends over 11 amino acids. CDR3: CASSYRYEQYF. CDR3 in DNA: TGTGCCAGCAGTTACCGGTACGAGCAGTACTTC.

The CDR3 region has the DNA TGTGCCAGCAGTCGCGGACAGGGGGCTGACGGGGAGCTGTTTTTT. Translation: CASSRGQGADGELFF. The chain combines TRBV2 with TRBJ2-2; 11 nucleotides align to TRBD1. This CDR3 is 15 amino acids long. The V segment lost 5 bases and the J segment 7 bases; nucleotides outside the gene matches: 6. Looked up from germline, CDR1 is SNHLY and CDR2 is FYNNEI.